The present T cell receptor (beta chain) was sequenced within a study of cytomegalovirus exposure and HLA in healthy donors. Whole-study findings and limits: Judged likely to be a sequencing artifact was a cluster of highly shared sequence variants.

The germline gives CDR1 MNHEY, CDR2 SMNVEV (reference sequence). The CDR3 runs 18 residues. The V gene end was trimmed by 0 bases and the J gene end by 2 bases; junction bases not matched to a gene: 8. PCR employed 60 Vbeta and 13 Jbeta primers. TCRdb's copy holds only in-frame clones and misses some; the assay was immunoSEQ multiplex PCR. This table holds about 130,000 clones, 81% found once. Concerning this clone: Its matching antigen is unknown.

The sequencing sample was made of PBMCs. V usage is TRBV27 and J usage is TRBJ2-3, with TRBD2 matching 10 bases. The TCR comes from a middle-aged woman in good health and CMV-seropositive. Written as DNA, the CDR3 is TGTGCCAGCAGTTTATCGAGACTAGCGGGCCTTACCACAGATACGCAGTATTTT. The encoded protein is CASSLSRLAGLTTDTQYF.